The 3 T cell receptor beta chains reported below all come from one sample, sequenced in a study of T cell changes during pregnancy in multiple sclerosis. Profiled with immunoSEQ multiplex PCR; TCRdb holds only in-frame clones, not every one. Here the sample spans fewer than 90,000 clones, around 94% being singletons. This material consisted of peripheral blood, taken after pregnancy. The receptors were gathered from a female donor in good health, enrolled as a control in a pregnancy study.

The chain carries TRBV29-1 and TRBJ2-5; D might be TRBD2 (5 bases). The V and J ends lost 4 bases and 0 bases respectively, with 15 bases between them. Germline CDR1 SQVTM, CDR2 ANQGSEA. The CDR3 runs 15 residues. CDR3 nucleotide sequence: TGCAGCGTTGTGGCTCGGGGTACCCACCAAGAGACCCAGTACTTC. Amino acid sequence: CSVVARGTHQETQYF.

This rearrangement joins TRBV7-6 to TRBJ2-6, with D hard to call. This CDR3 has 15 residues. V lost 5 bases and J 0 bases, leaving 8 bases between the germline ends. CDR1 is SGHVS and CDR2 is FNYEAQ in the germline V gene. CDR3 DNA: TGTGCCAGCAGCCATGATAGCTCTGGGGCCAACGTCCTGACTTTC. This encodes CASSHDSSGANVLTF.

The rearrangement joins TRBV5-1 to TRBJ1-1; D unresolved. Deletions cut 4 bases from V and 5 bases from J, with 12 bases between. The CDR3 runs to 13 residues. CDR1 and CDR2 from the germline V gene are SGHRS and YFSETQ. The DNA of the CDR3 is TGCGCCAGCAGCCCGGCCGCAGGAACTGAAGCTTTCTTT. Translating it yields CASSPAAGTEAFF.